The TCR beta chain under discussion was sequenced for a study of T cell repertoires in cytomegalovirus infection. A note on this clonotype: Its matching antigen is unknown.

The germline gives CDR1 LNHDA, CDR2 SQIVND (reference sequence). The CDR3 extends over 15 amino acids. The J segment lost 10 bases and the V segment lost 5 bases, leaving 8 bases of the junction unmatched. From the reads, TCRdb called clonotypes with MiXCR, one entry per CDR3 protein. Of about 52,000 distinct CDR3 sequences in the sample, around a fifth are singletons; the top ten hold around 60%. V usage is TRBV19 and J usage is TRBJ1-6, with TRBD1 identical over 10 bases. This material consisted of CD8+ T cells from cultured PBMCs, taken from culture after CMV antigen stimulation. This sequence was found in a human donor in good health (CMV status not recorded). Some clones in this sample may be carry-over from other donors' samples. CDR3 bases: TGTGCCAGTAGTTCCTCCGGGACAGGGGCATCACCCCTCCACTTT. It specifies CASSSSGTGASPLHF.